The clone carrying this T cell receptor (beta chain) has a single count. Its target is not known. The donors were all Caucasian adults (living in Nashville, Tennessee). The data were obtained in a study of shared clonotypes between healthy human individuals. Study findings and constraints: An expected dependence of interdonor clonotype sharing on sequencing depth was noted. Relative to memory subsets, naive subsets generally showed larger estimated richness.

In the source study's methods: ImmunoSEQ yielded junction-only sequences lacking quality scores, so filtering differed. Sequencing was performed with immunoSEQ multiplex PCR; in TCRdb, only in-frame clones are kept and a portion is missing. Clone size and V and J calls were adopted from that table, with D and trimming inferred from the DNA. Of approximately 320,000 clones listed, about 74% were seen once; the top ten hold approximately 10%. V lost 3 bases to trimming and J lost 6 bases, with 4 bases between them. This CDR3 spans 11 amino acids. Germline V CDR1 and CDR2: LNHDA, SQIVND (reference sequence).

The sample consisted of memory CD4+ T cells sorted from blood. Subset meaning: CD45RA-negative fraction. The chain combines TRBV19 with TRBJ2-3; D is unclear. This sequence was found in a man younger than 45 in good health. The CDR3 reads CASSMLDTQYF. The DNA of the CDR3 is TGTGCCAGTAGTATGCTGGATACGCAGTATTTT.